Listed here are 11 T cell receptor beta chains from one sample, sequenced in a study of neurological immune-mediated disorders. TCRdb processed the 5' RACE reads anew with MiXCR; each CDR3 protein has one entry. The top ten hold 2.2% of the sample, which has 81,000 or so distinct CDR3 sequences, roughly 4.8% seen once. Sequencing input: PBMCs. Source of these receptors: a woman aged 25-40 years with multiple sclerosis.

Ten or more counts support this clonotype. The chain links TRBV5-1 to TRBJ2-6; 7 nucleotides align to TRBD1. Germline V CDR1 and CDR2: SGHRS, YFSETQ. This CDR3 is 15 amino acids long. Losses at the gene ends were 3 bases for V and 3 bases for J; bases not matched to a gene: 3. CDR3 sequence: CASSSTGSGANVLTF. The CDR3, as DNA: TGCGCCAGCAGCTCGACAGGGAGTGGGGCCAACGTCCTGACTTTC. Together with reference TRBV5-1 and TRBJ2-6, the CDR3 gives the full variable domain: KAGVTQTPRYLIKTRGQQVTLSCSPISGHRSVSWYQQTPGQGLQFLFEYFSETQRNKGNFPGRFSGRQFSNSRSEMNVSTLELGDSALYLCASSSTGSGANVLTFGAGSRLTVL.

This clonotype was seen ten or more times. CDR3 sequence (DNA): TGTGCCAGCAGTTCCTACAATGAGCAGTTCTTC. This sequence encodes CASSSYNEQFF. This chain connects TRBV12-3 or TRBV12-4 to TRBJ2-1, with D unresolved. V lost 4 bases and J 2 bases, leaving 0 bases between the germline ends. The CDR3 is 11 residues long.

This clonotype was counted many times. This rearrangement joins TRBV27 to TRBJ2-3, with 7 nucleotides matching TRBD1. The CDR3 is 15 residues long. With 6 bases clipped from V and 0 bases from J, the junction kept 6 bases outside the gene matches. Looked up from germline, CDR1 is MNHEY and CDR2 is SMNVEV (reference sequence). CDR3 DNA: TGTGCCAGCAGAAAGGGGGCGTCTAGCACAGATACGCAGTATTTT. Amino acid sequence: CASRKGASSTDTQYF.

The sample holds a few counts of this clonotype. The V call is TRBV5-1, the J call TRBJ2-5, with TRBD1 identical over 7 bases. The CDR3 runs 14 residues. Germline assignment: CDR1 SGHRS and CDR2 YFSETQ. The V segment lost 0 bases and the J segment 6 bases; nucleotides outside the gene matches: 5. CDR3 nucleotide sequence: TGCGCCAGCAGCTTGGAAGAGGGGGCAAAGACCCAGTACTTC. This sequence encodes CASSLEEGAKTQYF.

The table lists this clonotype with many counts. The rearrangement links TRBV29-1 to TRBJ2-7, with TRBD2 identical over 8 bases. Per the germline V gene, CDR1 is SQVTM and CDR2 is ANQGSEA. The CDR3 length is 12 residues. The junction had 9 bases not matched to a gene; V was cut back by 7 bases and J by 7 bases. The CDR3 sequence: CSAGGTLREQYF. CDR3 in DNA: TGCAGCGCGGGGGGGACCTTACGGGAGCAGTACTTC.

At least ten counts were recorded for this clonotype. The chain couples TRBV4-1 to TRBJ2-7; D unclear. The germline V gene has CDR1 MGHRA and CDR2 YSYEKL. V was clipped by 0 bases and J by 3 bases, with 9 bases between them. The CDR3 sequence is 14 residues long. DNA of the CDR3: TGCGCCAGCAGCCAAGATCGAATCTTCTACGAGCAGTACTTC. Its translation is CASSQDRIFYEQYF.

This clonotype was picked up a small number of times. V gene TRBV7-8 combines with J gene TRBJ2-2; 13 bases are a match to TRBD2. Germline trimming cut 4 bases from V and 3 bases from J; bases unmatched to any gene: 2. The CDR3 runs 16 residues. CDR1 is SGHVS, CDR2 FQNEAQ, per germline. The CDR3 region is CASSSGLAGDTGELFF. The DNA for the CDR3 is TGTGCCAGCAGCTCTGGACTAGCGGGAGACACCGGGGAGCTGTTTTTT. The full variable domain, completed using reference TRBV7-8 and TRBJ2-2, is GAGVSQSPRYKVAKRGQDVALRCDPISGHVSLFWYQQALGQGPEFLTYFQNEAQLDKSGLPSDRFFAERPEGSVSTLKIQRTQQEDSAVYLCASSSGLAGDTGELFFGEGSRLTVL.

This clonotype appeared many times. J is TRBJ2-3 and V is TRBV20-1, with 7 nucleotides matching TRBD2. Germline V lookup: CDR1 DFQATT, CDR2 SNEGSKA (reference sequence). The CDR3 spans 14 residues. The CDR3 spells CSAIPSGSTDTQYF. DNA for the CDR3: TGCAGCGCCATTCCTAGCGGTAGCACAGATACGCAGTATTTT.

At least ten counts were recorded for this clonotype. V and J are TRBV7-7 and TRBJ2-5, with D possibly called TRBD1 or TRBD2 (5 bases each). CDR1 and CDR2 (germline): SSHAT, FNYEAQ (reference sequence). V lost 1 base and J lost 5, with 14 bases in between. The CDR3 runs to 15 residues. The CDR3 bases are TGTGCCAGCAGCTTAGGTCTAAGCAGGGACGAGACCCAGTACTTC. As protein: CASSLGLSRDETQYF.

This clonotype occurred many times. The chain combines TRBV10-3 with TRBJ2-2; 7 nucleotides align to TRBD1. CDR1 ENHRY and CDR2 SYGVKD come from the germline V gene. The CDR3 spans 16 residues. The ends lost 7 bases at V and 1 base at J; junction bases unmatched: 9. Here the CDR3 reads CAIMDRSVENTGELFF. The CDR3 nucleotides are TGTGCCATCATGGACAGGAGTGTAGAGAACACCGGGGAGCTGTTTTTT.

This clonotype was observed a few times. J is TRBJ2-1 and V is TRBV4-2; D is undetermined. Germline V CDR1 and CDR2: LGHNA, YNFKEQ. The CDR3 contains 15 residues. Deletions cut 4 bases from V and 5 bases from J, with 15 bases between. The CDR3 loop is CASSPSGPKDNEQFF. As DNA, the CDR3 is TGTGCCAGCAGCCCCTCGGGCCCAAAGGACAATGAGCAGTTCTTC.